A selection of T cell receptor beta chains follows, all from one sample in a study of blood T cells in healthy people across ages. TCRdb reprocessed the 5' RACE reads with MiXCR, giving one entry per CDR3 protein. The sample lists 2 million or so distinct CDR3 sequences, just under 50% occurring once. The specimen sequenced was blood. These receptors were taken from a woman in her thirties or forties in good health. CDR3s include the opening cysteine and the closing phenylalanine or tryptophan. D genes are given only for firm matches. Rows may omit the clone size; those that give it use once, few, many or a size class.

v_gene	abundance	j_gene	d_gene	CDR3nt	CDR3aa
TRBV4-1	few	TRBJ1-2	TRBD1	TGCGCCAGCAGCCAAGATCTGGACAGGGAGTATGGCTACACCTTC	CASSQDLDREYGYTF
TRBV7-9	NA	TRBJ2-7	NA	TGTGCCAGCAGCTTACTCCCCCCCACAGGGATATTAGAGCAGTACTTC	CASSLLPPTGILEQYF
TRBV21-1	NA	TRBJ2-5	NA	TGTGCCAGCACCCCGGAACCAGACGGTACTGGTGAGCAGTACTTC	CASTPEPDGTGEQYF
TRBV2	NA	TRBJ1-4	NA	TGTGCCAGCAGTGAAGCGGGTCAGCCTTCAACTAATGAAAAACTGTTTTTT	CASSEAGQPSTNEKLFF
TRBV29-1	NA	TRBJ2-7	TRBD2	TGCAGCGTCGGAGGGGCGGGGGGGTCCTACGAGCAGTACTTC	CSVGGAGGSYEQYF
TRBV20-1	NA	TRBJ2-5	NA	TGCAGTGCTAGTTGGAATGAGCAGTACTTC	CSASWNEQYF
TRBV20-1	NA	TRBJ1-2	TRBD1	TGCAGTGCTAGACTACCTACGGCAGGGGGAGATGGCTACACCTTC	CSARLPTAGGDGYTF
TRBV12-5	few	TRBJ2-5	NA	TGTGCTAGTGCCCTGACAGAAATAGAGACCCAGTACTTC	CASALTEIETQYF
TRBV4-1	NA	TRBJ2-5	NA	TGCGCCAGCAGCCCCTCTGGTGGCGGGGGCCTAAGAGAGACCCAGTACTTC	CASSPSGGGGLRETQYF
TRBV5-1	NA	TRBJ2-1	TRBD2	TGCGCCAGCAGCTTGGAGGCTGGGGAGGGGCAGTTCTTC	CASSLEAGEGQFF